This T cell receptor (beta chain) was profiled in a study of blood T cell repertoires in COVID-19. On the study more broadly: Samples taken during acute and convalescent COVID-19 were collected in the United States, Italy and Spain. T cells, B-cell-depleted T cells, or PBMCs supplied cDNA or gDNA.

The CDR3 is 15 residues long. Trimming took off 1 base at V and 6 bases at J, with 13 bases between the two ends. In germline, CDR1 is SGHRS, CDR2 YFSETQ. Original processing methods: Scientists estimated how many nucleated cells there were by amplifying reference gene primers. Here immunoSEQ multiplex PCR was the method, and the copy in TCRdb shows in-frame clones only, minus some. D and trimming come from the DNA, and the V and J calls and clone size come from that table. The table shows 170,000 or so clones, with about 88% occurring only once. This clone was seen only a few times. Sample: peripheral blood. This chain joins TRBV5-1 and TRBJ1-4; the D gene is possibly TRBD1 (5 bases). The receptor's source is a man aged 35-49 years with active or convalescent COVID-19. The CDR3 spells CASSLQAGVDEKLFF. The CDR3 nucleotides read TGCGCCAGCAGCTTGCAGGCGGGGGTGGATGAAAAACTGTTTTTT.